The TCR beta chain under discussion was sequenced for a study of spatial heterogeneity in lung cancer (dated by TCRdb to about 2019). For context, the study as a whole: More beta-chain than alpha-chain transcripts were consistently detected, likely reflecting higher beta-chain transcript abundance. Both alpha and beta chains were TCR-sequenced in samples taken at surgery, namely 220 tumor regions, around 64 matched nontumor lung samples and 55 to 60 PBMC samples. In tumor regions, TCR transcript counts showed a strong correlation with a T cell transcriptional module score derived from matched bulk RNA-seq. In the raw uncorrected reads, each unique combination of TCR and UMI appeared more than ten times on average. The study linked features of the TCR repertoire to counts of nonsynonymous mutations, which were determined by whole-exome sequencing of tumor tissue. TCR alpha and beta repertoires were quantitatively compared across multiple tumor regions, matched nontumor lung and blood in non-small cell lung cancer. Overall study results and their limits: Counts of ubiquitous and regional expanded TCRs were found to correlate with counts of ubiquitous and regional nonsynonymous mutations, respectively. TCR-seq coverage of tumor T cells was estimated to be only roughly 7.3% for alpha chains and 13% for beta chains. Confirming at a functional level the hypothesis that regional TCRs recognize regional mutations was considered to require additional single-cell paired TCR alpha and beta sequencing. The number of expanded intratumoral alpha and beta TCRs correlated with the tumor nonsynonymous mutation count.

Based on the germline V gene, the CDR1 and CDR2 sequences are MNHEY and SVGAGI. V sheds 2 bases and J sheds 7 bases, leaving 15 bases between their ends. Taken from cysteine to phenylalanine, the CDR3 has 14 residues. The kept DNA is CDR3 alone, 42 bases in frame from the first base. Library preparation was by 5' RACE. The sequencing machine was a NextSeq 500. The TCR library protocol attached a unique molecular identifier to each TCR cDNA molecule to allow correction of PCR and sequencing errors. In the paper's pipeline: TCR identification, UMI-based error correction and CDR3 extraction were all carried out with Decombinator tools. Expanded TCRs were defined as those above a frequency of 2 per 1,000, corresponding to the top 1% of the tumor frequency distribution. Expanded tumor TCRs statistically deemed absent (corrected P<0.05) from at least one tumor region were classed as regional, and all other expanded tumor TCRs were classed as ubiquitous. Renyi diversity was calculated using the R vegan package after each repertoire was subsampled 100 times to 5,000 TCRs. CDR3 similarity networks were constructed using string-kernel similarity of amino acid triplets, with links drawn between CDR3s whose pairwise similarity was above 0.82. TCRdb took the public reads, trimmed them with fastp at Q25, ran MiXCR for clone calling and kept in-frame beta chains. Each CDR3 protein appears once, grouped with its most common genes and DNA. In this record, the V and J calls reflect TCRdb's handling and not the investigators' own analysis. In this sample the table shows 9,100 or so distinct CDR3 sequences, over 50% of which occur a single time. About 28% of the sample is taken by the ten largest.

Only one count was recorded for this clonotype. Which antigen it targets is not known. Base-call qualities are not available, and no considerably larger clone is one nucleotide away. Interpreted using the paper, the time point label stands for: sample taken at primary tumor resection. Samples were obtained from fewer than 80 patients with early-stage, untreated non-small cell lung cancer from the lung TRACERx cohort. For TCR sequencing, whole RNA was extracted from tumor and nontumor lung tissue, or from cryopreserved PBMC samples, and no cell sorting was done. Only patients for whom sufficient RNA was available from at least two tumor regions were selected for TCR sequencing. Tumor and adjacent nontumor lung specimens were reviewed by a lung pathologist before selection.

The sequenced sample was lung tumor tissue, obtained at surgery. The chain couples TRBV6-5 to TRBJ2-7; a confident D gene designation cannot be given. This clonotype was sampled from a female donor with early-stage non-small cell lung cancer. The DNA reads TGTGCCAGCAGTTACGGGGTCACCAATTGGGAGCAGTACTTC. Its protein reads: CASSYGVTNWEQYF.